The 22 T cell receptor beta chains presented below share a single source sample, sequenced in a study of memory CD4+ T cells and cytomegalovirus serostatus (dated by TCRdb to about 2019). A FACSAria II was used to sort memory CD4+ T cells, defined as single viable CD3+CD4+CD8-CD45RO+ cells. Library creation used the immunoSEQ multiplex PCR assay. As stored in TCRdb, this immuneACCESS dataset retains in-frame rearrangements with V and J assigned. A fraction of the clones does not appear; measured against another copy, unresolved V genes explain less than half of the discrepancy, and the remainder lacks a known reason. A total of about 42,000 clones appear in this sample, around 78% of them only once. Approximately 0.54% of the sample is held by the ten biggest clonotypes. The sequenced sample was memory CD4+ T cells from blood. These TCRs come from an adult in good health and CMV-seronegative.

This chain links TRBV19 with TRBJ2-7; 9 positions agree with TRBD1. Germline CDR1 is LNHDA and CDR2 is SQIVND (reference sequence). The V and J ends lost 9 bases and 3 bases, in that order; junction bases with no gene match: 6. The CDR3 covers 13 residues. The CDR3 is CASGQGTLYEQYF. Written as DNA, the CDR3 is TGTGCCAGCGGACAGGGGACACTCTACGAGCAGTACTTC.

V and J are TRBV2 and TRBJ2-3, with D perhaps matching TRBD1 or TRBD2 (5 bases each). V lost 3 bases and J 5 bases, leaving 12 bases between the germline ends. The CDR3 length is 14 residues. Germline values: CDR1 SNHLY, CDR2 FYNNEI. CDR3 sequence: CASSEGRAGDTQYF. The CDR3 DNA reads as TGTGCCAGCAGTGAGGGCAGGGCGGGAGATACGCAGTATTTT.

About this clone: The junction departs from germline at one end; a sequencing error may be responsible. The gene calls are TRBV7-7 and TRBJ2-7, with 7 bases matching TRBD2. The CDR3 spans 15 residues. Per the germline V gene, CDR1 is SSHAT and CDR2 is FNYEAQ (reference sequence). DNA of the CDR3: TGTGCTAGCAGCCCGACTAGCCTTAGCTCCTACGAGCAGTACTTC. Translation: CASSPTSLSSYEQYF.

This clone was seen a single time. V is TRBV7-8 and J is TRBJ2-2, with D hard to call. V lost 6 bases to trimming and J lost 2 bases, with 4 bases between them. The CDR3 has 12 residues. Germline CDR1 SGHVS, CDR2 FQNEAQ. The DNA for the CDR3 is TGTGCCAGCAGTTTAAACACCGGGGAGCTGTTTTTT. It translates to CASSLNTGELFF.

The rearrangement uses TRBV6-1 and TRBJ2-1; 8 nucleotides agree with TRBD1. CDR1 is MNHNS and CDR2 is SASEGT in the germline V gene. The length of the CDR3 is 15 residues. With 2 bases clipped from V and 5 bases from J, the junction kept 5 bases outside the gene matches. The CDR3 bases are TGTGCCAGCAGTGAATTAGTGACAGGGGACAATGAGCAGTTCTTC. This translates into CASSELVTGDNEQFF.

The chain recombines TRBV5-1 with TRBJ1-4; TRBD1 matches at 12 bases. V lost 4 bases, J lost 10 bases, and 5 bases stayed unmatched. This CDR3 has 14 residues. The germline CDR1 and CDR2 sequences are SGHRS and YFSETQ. The chain's CDR3 is CASSNGTGGGKLFF. The CDR3 nucleotides read TGCGCCAGCAGCAACGGGACAGGGGGCGGAAAACTGTTTTTT.

The rearrangement links TRBV19 to TRBJ2-1; D ambiguous. V was shortened by 3 bases and J by 6 bases, with 12 bases between the two germline ends. This CDR3 has 14 amino acids. Germline loops: CDR1 LNHDA, CDR2 SQIVND (reference sequence). DNA of the CDR3: TGTGCCAGTAGTATGGGTGTTGGGCCCAATGAGCAGTTCTTC. Translation gives CASSMGVGPNEQFF.

In its sample, this clone was seen once. The chain has TRBV27 and TRBJ1-6; 9 bases fit TRBD1. Germline CDR1 reads MNHEY; CDR2 reads SMNVEV (reference sequence). The J segment lost 8 bases and the V segment lost 3 bases, leaving 14 bases of the junction unmatched. The CDR3 runs 18 residues. The CDR3 here is CASSFRWSLRQGDSPLHF. DNA of the CDR3: TGTGCCAGCAGTTTCCGTTGGTCGTTGCGACAGGGGGATTCACCCCTCCACTTT.

The chain recombines TRBV6-5 with TRBJ1-5; weak D call: TRBD1 (5 bases). V gave up 0 bases and J gave up 3 bases, with 9 bases separating them. This CDR3 is 15 amino acids long. Germline V gives CDR1 MNHEY, CDR2 SVGAGI. CDR3 loop: CASSYSGDFNQPQHF. The CDR3 DNA sequence: TGTGCCAGCAGTTACTCTGGGGACTTCAATCAGCCCCAGCATTTT.

The V and J genes are TRBV5-1 and TRBJ1-1, with TRBD1 as a possible D gene (5 bases). CDR3 length: 14 residues. V lost 1 base and J lost 3, with 10 bases in between. The V gene's germline CDR1 is SGHRS and CDR2 YFSETQ. CDR3 amino acids: CASSLIGGDTEAFF. CDR3 coding DNA: TGCGCCAGCAGCTTGATAGGAGGGGACACTGAAGCTTTCTTT.

This chain connects TRBV28 to TRBJ1-4; TRBD1 aligns across 10 bases. This CDR3 has 15 amino acids. Trimming at V came to 5 bases and at J to 8 bases, leaving 8 bases not matched to a gene. From germline, CDR1 is MDHEN and CDR2 SYDVKM. The CDR3 reads CASSGWDRGNEKLFF. CDR3 nucleotide sequence: TGTGCCAGCAGTGGATGGGACAGGGGAAACGAAAAACTGTTTTTT.

The CDR3: CASGPAGGSEAFF. CDR3 DNA sequence: TGTGCCAGCGGTCCCGCGGGGGGGAGTGAAGCTTTCTTT. This chain joins TRBV5-6 and TRBJ1-1, with TRBD1 as a possible D gene (5 bases). The germline CDR1 and CDR2 sequences are SGHDT and YYEEEE. Trimming took off 7 bases at V and 7 bases at J, with 17 bases between the two ends. This CDR3 is 13 amino acids long.

DNA of the CDR3: TGTGCCAGCAGCTTGGCTGTCGTCTCCTACGAGCAGTACTTC. Translated: CASSLAVVSYEQYF. The gene calls are TRBV5-5 and TRBJ2-7; D gene ambiguous. Germline V gives CDR1 SGHKS, CDR2 YYEKEE (reference sequence). Trimming shortened V by 0 bases and J by 0 bases, and 7 bases separated the two germline ends. The CDR3 contains 14 residues.

J is TRBJ2-1 and V is TRBV5-4; D is ambiguous. V was pared by 4 bases and J by 3 bases, with 11 bases between. In germline, CDR1 is SGHNT, CDR2 YYREEE (reference sequence). This CDR3 has 14 residues. In nucleotides, the CDR3 is TGTGCCAGCAGCCCCAATCTAAGCTACAATGAGCAGTTCTTC. This gives the protein CASSPNLSYNEQFF. Together with reference TRBV5-4 and TRBJ2-1, the CDR3 gives the full variable domain: ETGVTQSPTHLIKTRGQQVTLRCSSQSGHNTVSWYQQALGQGPQFIFQYYREEENGRGNFPPRFSGLQFPNYSSELNVNALELDDSALYLCASSPNLSYNEQFFGPGTRLTVL.

V and J are TRBV5-1 and TRBJ2-1; D is perhaps TRBD1 (5 bases). This CDR3 is built from 12 residues. The V gene's germline CDR1 is SGHRS and CDR2 YFSETQ. Trimming removed 0 bases from V and 8 bases from J, with 6 bases in between. As DNA, the CDR3 is TGCGCCAGCAGCTTGGTGGGGCATGAGCAGTTCTTC. It yields the protein CASSLVGHEQFF.

The rearrangement uses TRBV5-4 and TRBJ2-7; TRBD1 agrees at 9 bases. With 4 bases clipped from V and 6 bases from J, the junction kept 11 bases outside the gene matches. In germline, CDR1 is SGHNT, CDR2 YYREEE (reference sequence). The CDR3 is 15 amino acids. The CDR3 DNA follows: TGTGCCAGCAGCAGAACCCCGGGACAGGGATCCGAGCAGTACTTC. It translates to CASSRTPGQGSEQYF.

The chain joins TRBV18 to TRBJ1-1; D unresolved. Looked up from germline, CDR1 is KGHSH and CDR2 is LQKENI. V was trimmed by 0 bases and J by 5 bases, leaving 13 bases between them. This CDR3 region has 15 residues. The CDR3 region is CASSPPSGSRTEAFF. DNA of the CDR3: TGTGCCAGCTCACCACCCTCGGGGTCGAGGACTGAAGCTTTCTTT.

The chain's CDR3 is CASSLRGGLGQPQHF. The CDR3 DNA is TGTGCCAGCAGTCTAAGGGGAGGCCTCGGTCAGCCCCAGCATTTT. This chain links TRBV2 with TRBJ1-5; D possibly corresponds to TRBD1 (5 bases). Germline-derived CDR1 and CDR2 are SNHLY and FYNNEI. The CDR3 extends over 15 amino acids. V dropped 5 bases and J dropped 6 bases, with 17 bases sitting between them. Variable domain in full (rest from reference TRBV2 and TRBJ1-5): EPEVTQTPSHQVTQMGQEVILRCVPISNHLYFYWYRQILGQKVEFLVSFYNNEISEKSEIFDDQFSVERPDGSNFTLKIRSTKLEDSAMYFCASSLRGGLGQPQHFGDGTRLSIL.

This chain joins TRBV5-4 and TRBJ1-6; 7 bases align to TRBD1. Trimming took 0 bases from V and 6 from J; bases not matched to a gene: 0. The CDR3 totals 14 residues. The germline CDR1 and CDR2 sequences are SGHNT and YYREEE (reference sequence). The CDR3 here is CASSLDRGNSPLHF. CDR3 DNA sequence: TGTGCCAGCAGCTTGGACAGGGGTAATTCACCCCTCCACTTT.

J is TRBJ2-5 and V is TRBV27, with 11 bases matching TRBD2. Germline loops: CDR1 MNHEY, CDR2 SMNVEV (reference sequence). The trim removed 2 bases at V and 6 bases at J, leaving 5 bases unmatched. The CDR3 totals 15 residues. The CDR3 nucleotides read TGTGCCAGCAGTTTAGTAGCGGGGGGGTGGCAGACCCAGTACTTC. Its protein is CASSLVAGGWQTQYF.

The chain employs TRBV18 and TRBJ2-5; D remains ambiguous. CDR1 and CDR2 from the germline V gene are KGHSH and LQKENI. Trimming shortened V by 3 bases and J by 0 bases, and 2 bases separated the two germline ends. This CDR3 is 12 amino acids long. This CDR3 reads CASSPDQETQYF. CDR3 sequence (DNA): TGTGCCAGCTCACCGGACCAAGAGACCCAGTACTTC.

This clone was seen only once. The germline gene is not matched at one end of the junction; a read error may be the cause. The chain has TRBV7-7 and TRBJ2-1, with D unresolved. This CDR3 is built from 13 residues. From germline, CDR1 is SSHAT and CDR2 FNYEAQ (reference sequence). CDR3 loop: CASSSPDHTEQFF. The CDR3 coding sequence is TGTGCTAGCAGCTCCCCTGACCATACTGAGCAGTTCTTC.